The sample holds one count of the clone carrying this TCR beta chain. The antigen remains unidentified. The CDR3 covers 15 residues. Germline V gene lookup returns CDR1 SGDLS and CDR2 YYNGEE. The J segment lost 6 bases and the V segment lost 4 bases, leaving 7 bases of the junction unmatched. These data originate in a study of shared clonotypes between healthy human individuals. General observations from the study: Rarefaction indicated that sorted-subset sequencing remained incomplete although depth was large. Sequencing depth was a factor that was expected to affect clonotype sharing among donors.

Assay used: immunoSEQ multiplex PCR; TCRdb lists only in-frame clones, some missing. Among over a million clones listed, 65% to 80% were seen once. Every donor was a Caucasian adult from Nashville, Tennessee. The chain combines TRBV9 with TRBJ2-3; TRBD1 agrees at 11 bases. This TCR was recovered from a young man in good health. Sequenced sample: memory CD4+ T cells sorted from blood. Subset denoted: CD45RA-negative fraction. Here the CDR3 DNA reads TGTGCCAGCAGCATTGGGACAGGGGGGACCGATACGCAGTATTTT. Residues: CASSIGTGGTDTQYF.